This T cell receptor beta chain was recovered during a study of cytomegalovirus exposure and HLA in healthy donors. General study points: Data from an earlier analysis indicated that most TCR beta V segments were productive either about 90% or about 30% of the time.

This clone was recorded once. Its antigen is undetermined. The donors (healthy individuals) were bone marrow donors. This PCR relied on a set of 60 Vbeta primers and 13 Jbeta primers. Only in-frame clones appear in the TCRdb table, and some are missing; sequencing was by immunoSEQ multiplex PCR. The sample records about 190,000 clones, about four fifths being singletons. Source material: PBMCs. The TCR sequence derives from a woman between 45 and 65 years old in good health and CMV-seropositive.

CDR3 DNA: TGTGCCAGCAGCGATCGACAAGGAGGCTACGAGCAGTACTTC. Encoded protein: CASSDRQGGYEQYF. This sequence joins TRBV5-6 and TRBJ2-5; D possibly corresponds to TRBD2 (5 bases). The J call could be wrong; TRBJ2-7 is a better fit for the DNA end. This CDR3 is built from 14 residues. Germline V gene lookup returns CDR1 SGHDT and CDR2 YYEEEE.